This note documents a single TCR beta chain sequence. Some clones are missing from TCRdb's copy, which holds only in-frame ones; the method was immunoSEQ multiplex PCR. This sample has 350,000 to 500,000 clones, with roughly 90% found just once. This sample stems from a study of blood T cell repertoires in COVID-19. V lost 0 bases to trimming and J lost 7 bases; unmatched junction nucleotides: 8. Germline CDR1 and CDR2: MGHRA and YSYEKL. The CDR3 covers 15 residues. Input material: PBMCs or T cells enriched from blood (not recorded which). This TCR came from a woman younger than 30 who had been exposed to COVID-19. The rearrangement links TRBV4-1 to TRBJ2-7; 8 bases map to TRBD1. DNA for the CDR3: TGCGCCAGCAGCCAAGATGGGACAGGTGGGCTTGAGCAGTACTTC. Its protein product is CASSQDGTGGLEQYF.